This T cell receptor beta chain was recovered during a study of quantifying T cell responses using KT2 cells. Study information: RNA was reverse transcribed with TCR alpha and beta constant-region primers.

This clonotype was seen more than once but under ten times. The CDR3 length is 15 residues. Germline V gene sequence: CDR1 DFQATT, CDR2 SNEGSKA (reference sequence). The germline V and J ends were trimmed by 0 bases and 2 bases, with 13 bases remaining between them. An oligo carrying a UMI was ligated to the cDNA 3' end. The first PCR ran approximately 4 cycles with an equimolar RC1.1 and RC1.2 beta primer mix. MiXCR, run by TCRdb on the UMI-ligation and nested PCR reads, gives a single entry per CDR3 protein. The sample yields over 55,000 distinct CDR3 sequences, about 12% seen once. Fixed numbers of PBMC received varying amounts of KT2 cells.

The sample was PBMCs spiked with cells of the T cell clone KT2. The TCR was taken from a human donor. The chain joins TRBV20-1 to TRBJ1-2; D is ambiguous. DNA for the CDR3: TGCAGTGCTAGAGATCAGAGAGGTTCGAACTATGGCTACACCTTC. Amino acids: CSARDQRGSNYGYTF.